The rows below give T cell receptor beta chains drawn from one sample of a study of siplizumab effects on memory and regulatory T cells. Generated by immunoSEQ multiplex PCR, the TCRdb table keeps only in-frame clones and is missing some. The table has approximately 50,000 clones, approximately 93% seen once. The source material was CD8+ T cells sorted from blood. The source is a human donor in good health. Both conserved end residues are part of each CDR3. A D gene is named only where the DNA matches it firmly. Rows give clone size only sometimes, using once, few, many, or a class for an expanded clone.

>TRBV7-3|TRBJ1-1|TRBD1|NA
TGTGCCAGCAGCTCGAGGGCAGGGGGCCTCTTTAGCACTGAAGCTTTCTTT
CASSSRAGGLFSTEAFF
>TRBV11-2|TRBJ2-3|NA|NA
TGTGCCAGCAGCTTATATACGGATACGCAGTATTTT
CASSLYTDTQYF
>TRBV5-4|TRBJ1-2|NA|NA
TGTGCCAGCAGCCTGGGGGGGCACAGGGCCGATGGCTACACCTTC
CASSLGGHRADGYTF
>TRBV27|TRBJ2-1|TRBD2|NA
TGTGGCAGCTGTACGGGAGGGCCCTACAATGAGCAGTTCTTC
CGSCTGGPYNEQFF
>TRBV7-9|TRBJ1-2|NA|NA
TGTGCTTCCGATCCCGGGGACGCCGAGTATGGCTACACCTTC
CASDPGDAEYGYTF
>TRBV28|TRBJ1-5|NA|NA
TGTGCCAGCAGTTTACCGACCGGATCGAGCAATCAGCCCCAGCATTTT
CASSLPTGSSNQPQHF
>TRBV5-8|TRBJ1-4|NA|NA
TGTGCCAGCAGCTTCTCGAGGTCTTATGAAAAACTGTTTTTT
CASSFSRSYEKLFF
>TRBV28|TRBJ2-5|NA|once
TGTGCCAGCAGTCCCCCGGGGTTCGCGGAGACCCAGTACTTC
CASSPPGFAETQYF
>TRBV6-6|TRBJ1-1|NA|NA
TGTGCCAGCAGTTATCGGCCGGGGAACACTGAAGCTTTCTTT
CASSYRPGNTEAFF
>TRBV7-8|TRBJ1-2|NA|NA
TGTGCCAGCAGCTTATACCCAACATCTAACTATGGCTACACCTTC
CASSLYPTSNYGYTF
>TRBV4-1|TRBJ2-1|NA|NA
TGCGCCAGCAGCCAACATCCTAGCCCGGTCGTCTCCTACAATGAGCAGTTCTTC
CASSQHPSPVVSYNEQFF
>TRBV10-3|TRBJ2-7|TRBD2|NA
TGTGCCATCAGGGAGCGGGAGTGGTACGAGCAGTACTTC
CAIREREWYEQYF
>TRBV19|TRBJ2-1|TRBD1|NA
TGTGCCAGCGGGACAGGGGGAGTCAATGAGCAGTTCTTC
CASGTGGVNEQFF
>TRBV27|TRBJ1-5|TRBD1|NA
TGTGCCAGCAGTTTATACCCCCGGACAGGGAATCAGCCCCAGCATTTT
CASSLYPRTGNQPQHF
>TRBV4-1|TRBJ2-7|NA|NA
TGCGCCAGCAGCCACTATTTTTATTCTCGGGCCTTGTACTTC
CASSHYFYSRALYF
>TRBV19|TRBJ2-7|NA|NA
TGTGCCAGTAGTCTCTCCCCGGACGGCTCCTACGAGCAGTACTTC
CASSLSPDGSYEQYF
>TRBV6-5|TRBJ2-1|NA|NA
TGTGCCAGCAGTTATGGCGGCAATGAGCAGTTCTTC
CASSYGGNEQFF
>TRBV11-1|TRBJ2-7|NA|once
TGTGCCAGCAGCTTAGCGAAGGAACCCGTCTACGAGCAGTACTTC
CASSLAKEPVYEQYF
>TRBV30|TRBJ2-7|TRBD1|NA
TGTGCCTGGAGTCATTACCGGACAGGAGAAGAGCAGTACTTC
CAWSHYRTGEEQYF
>TRBV7-6|TRBJ1-5|NA|once
TGTGCCAGCAGCTTAGGTGGGGGCTATGGCGATAATCAGCCCCAGCATTTT
CASSLGGGYGDNQPQHF
>TRBV7-8|TRBJ2-7|NA|once
TGTGCCAGCAGACAAAGGACAGTCTACGAGCAGTACTTC
CASRQRTVYEQYF
>TRBV12-5|TRBJ2-2|NA|once
TGTGCTAGTGCCCTAATGGGGGCCGGGGAGCTGTTTTTT
CASALMGAGELFF
>TRBV7-8|TRBJ2-3|NA|NA
TGTGCCAGCAGCGTATACTTGGGGAATAGTGGAGATACGCAGTATTTT
CASSVYLGNSGDTQYF
>TRBV10-2|TRBJ2-1|NA|NA
TGCGCCAGAGGGGAACTCGACGGGGACCTCTACAATGAGCAGTTCTTC
CARGELDGDLYNEQFF
>TRBV5-4|TRBJ2-2|TRBD1|once
TGTGCCAGCAGCACAGGACAGGGGGCTAACACCGGGGAGCTGTTTTTT
CASSTGQGANTGELFF
>TRBV15|TRBJ1-2|NA|NA
TGTGCCACCAGCAGAGCCGTGGATAACTATGGCTACACCTTC
CATSRAVDNYGYTF
>TRBV28|TRBJ2-1|NA|NA
TGTGCCAGCAGCCCGCTCTCGGGGATCGGCAATGAGCAGTTCTTC
CASSPLSGIGNEQFF
>TRBV28|TRBJ1-1|TRBD1|NA
TGTGCCAGCAGTCTCTCTGAGGGGGCTGGCACTGAAGCTTTCTTT
CASSLSEGAGTEAFF
>TRBV15|TRBJ2-7|TRBD2|NA
TGTGCCACCAGCTTGAGCCGGGGACTAATCTACGAGCAGTACTTC
CATSLSRGLIYEQYF
>TRBV2|TRBJ1-6|NA|NA
TGTGCCAGCAGTGAAGAGGGCTCCTATAATTCACCCCTCCACTTT
CASSEEGSYNSPLHF
>TRBV2|TRBJ2-6|TRBD1|NA
TGTGCCAGCATGACAGGGGTTATCGGAGGTGGGGCCAACGTCCTGACTTTC
CASMTGVIGGGANVLTF
>TRBV30|TRBJ2-1|NA|NA
TGTGCCTGGAGTCCTAGCGCGTACAATGAGCAGTTCTTC
CAWSPSAYNEQFF
>TRBV7-9|TRBJ2-4|TRBD2|NA
TGTGCCAGCAGCTTATTGGGGGGGACTAGCGGGAGAGGCAACATTCAGTACTTC
CASSLLGGTSGRGNIQYF
>TRBV27|TRBJ2-5|TRBD2|NA
TGTGCCAGCAGTTCCGGGACTAGCGGGAGTTTGCCCCCCGAGACCCAGTACTTC
CASSSGTSGSLPPETQYF
>TRBV27|TRBJ2-3|NA|NA
TGTGCCAGCAGTTTTATAGGGGTAGATACGCAGTATTTT
CASSFIGVDTQYF
>TRBV5-5|TRBJ2-5|NA|NA
TGTGCCAGCAGTTTCGTGGACAACGAAGAGACCCAGTACTTC
CASSFVDNEETQYF
>TRBV10-3|TRBJ2-7|NA|NA
TGTGCCATCAGTGGGGTGGCCTCCTACGAGCAGTACTTC
CAISGVASYEQYF
>TRBV6-5|TRBJ2-7|TRBD1|once
TGTGCCAGCAGTTACACAGGGGGATCCTACGAGCAGTACTTC
CASSYTGGSYEQYF
>TRBV7-6|TRBJ1-5|NA|NA
TGTGCCAGCAGCCCACACAGCAATCAGCCCCAGCATTTT
CASSPHSNQPQHF
>TRBV6-1|TRBJ2-7|NA|NA
TGTGCCAGCAGTGAACTTTACTCCTACGAGCAGTACTTC
CASSELYSYEQYF
>TRBV28|TRBJ2-7|TRBD2|NA
TGTGCCAGCAGGGGGGGACTAGCGGGAGAAGGGGAGCAGTACTTC
CASRGGLAGEGEQYF
>TRBV6-6|TRBJ1-4|NA|once
TGTGCCAGCAGTTACTCGTTGGAGACTAATGAAAAACTGTTTTTT
CASSYSLETNEKLFF
>TRBV19|TRBJ2-7|NA|NA
TGTGCCAGTAGTATATCAGATCCCTACGAGCAGTACTTC
CASSISDPYEQYF
>TRBV7-9|TRBJ2-3|NA|NA
TGTGCCAGCAGCACGGGTCTGGATAGCACAGATACGCAGTATTTT
CASSTGLDSTDTQYF
>TRBV9|TRBJ2-7|NA|NA
TGTGCCAGCAGCCCTGGGGACACCACCTACGAGCAGTACTTC
CASSPGDTTYEQYF
>TRBV2|TRBJ1-5|NA|NA
TGTGCCAGCAGTGGGAGCAATCAGCCCCAGCATTTT
CASSGSNQPQHF
>TRBV28|TRBJ1-5|NA|NA
TGTGCCAGCTCAGCAGTTATTTATAGCAATCAGCCCCAGCATTTT
CASSAVIYSNQPQHF
>TRBV27|TRBJ2-3|NA|NA
TGTGCCAGCAGTTTATCGTCGCTAGGCACAGATACGCAGTATTTT
CASSLSSLGTDTQYF
>TRBV27|TRBJ2-7|NA|once
TGTGCCAGCGGGGCTGGACGGAACTACGAGCAGTACTTC
CASGAGRNYEQYF
>TRBV4-1|TRBJ1-4|TRBD1|NA
TGCGCCAGCAGCCACCAGACAGGGACTGAAAAACTGTTTTTT
CASSHQTGTEKLFF
>TRBV4-1|TRBJ1-2|NA|few
TGCGCCAGCAGCCCCCGCCCAACGTACTATGGCTACACCTTC
CASSPRPTYYGYTF
>TRBV7-9|TRBJ2-1|TRBD2|NA
TGTGCCAGCACCGGGGGACTAGCGGGAGGAGGAGAAGCCTACAATGAGCAGTTCTTC
CASTGGLAGGGEAYNEQFF
>TRBV6-5|TRBJ2-1|NA|once
TGTGCCAGCGGACTCCCTGGGAATGAGCAGTTCTTC
CASGLPGNEQFF
>TRBV19|TRBJ1-3|NA|NA
TGTGCCAGTAGTATAGGGATTGGAAACACCATATATTTT
CASSIGIGNTIYF
>TRBV7-6|TRBJ2-7|NA|NA
TGTGCCAGCAGCTTAGTTAGTAACTACGAGCAGTACTTC
CASSLVSNYEQYF